This T cell receptor beta chain is from a study of shared clonotypes between healthy human individuals (dated by TCRdb to 2020 to 2021). Study-level background: The cohort included a few men and a couple of women between 18 and 49 years of age. To increase sequencing depth and limit assay-specific biases, different laboratories used diverse techniques to prepare libraries and sequence TCR repertoires. For each donor, CD4 naive and CD4 memory were each given three plates, CD8 naive was given two plates, and CD8 memory was given one plate. Per donor, leukapheresis produced somewhere between about 0.9 and 10 billion PBMCs. To estimate repertoire size and how much clonotypes are shared between individuals, the study performed deep sequencing of blood TCR repertoires from a few healthy adults.

The CDR3 spans 16 residues, from the cysteine through the phenylalanine. CDR3 DNA only is kept here, 48 bases in frame from base 1. A distance of 12 bases separates the germline ends of V and J, which lose 1 base and 0 bases respectively. The germline V gene encodes CDR1 LNHDA and CDR2 SQIVND (reference sequence). Using the deep immunoSEQ assay, multiplex PCR amplified TCR CDR3 regions from genomic DNA. For each cell subset, the extracted genomic DNA was distributed evenly across all wells of several immunoSEQ 96-well plates, and each plate served as one replicate. For sorted subsets, each replicate PCR was loaded with about 0.2 ug genomic DNA, equivalent to 30,000 or so T cell genomes. The purified libraries were quantified using a Qubit 3.0 fluorometer, sized with a Bioanalyzer 2100, and then quantified again using the KAPA Library Quantification kit. Each immunoSEQ 96-well plate was sequenced on its own single-read 150-cycle Illumina NextSeq 550 flow cell. The paper's processing steps were these. Because the immunoSEQ output included only junctional sequences and no quality scores, the filtering could not be the same as the filtering used for full-length reads. To assign V/J genes and CDR3, sequences were annotated using PyIR, a Python wrapper for IgBLAST v1.9, with IMGT germline references. Any read was removed if the V/J assignment was weak (E-value above 1e-6), the CDR3 was missing, or the read contained stop codons, out-of-frame junctions, or ambiguous translated residues. A V3J clonotype was defined by an identical inferred V gene, J gene, and CDR3 amino acid sequence. Percentage overlap between repertoires was calculated by dividing the number of shared unique clonotypes by the size of the smaller repertoire. Repertoire richness was assessed with RTK rarefaction, the Chao1 estimator, and Recon v2.1 estimates of unobserved clonotypes. Generation probabilities for all TCRbeta clonotypes obtained by the gDNA method from a few donors were computed using OLGA. The clones in this table, taken by TCRdb from immuneACCESS, are in-frame only. Not every clone is retained; where verified, under half of the shortfall comes from an unresolved V gene, and the cause of the rest is unknown. V and J calls and clone size come straight from that table; D and trimming were deduced from the DNA. In this sample the table shows about 1.1 million clones, around three quarters of which occur a single time. 0.89% of the sample is in the top ten clones.

The paper as a whole reports these results and caveats: Because the study included a small number of donors, the genetic and exposure-history diversity represented was limited. Clonotypes shared by all four sorted-subset donors showed higher generation probabilities than non-shared clonotypes. Across four donors, 4.5% to 6.5% of naive CD4, roughly 3.4% of naive CD8, 2% to 2.5% of memory CD4, and over 0.35% of memory CD8 clonotypes were shared. Estimated clonotype richness was generally larger for naive than for memory subsets. Only blood was sampled, and tissue TCR repertoires likely differ from those in blood. Based on pairwise subsampling, the degree of clonotype sharing among donors was expected to be affected by sequencing depth. Incomplete sequencing was indicated by rarefaction of sorted-subset datasets, despite the large sequencing depth.

This clone was found once. It lacks a known antigen. No base quality values were provided; no much bigger clone lies one nucleotide off. Donors were healthy HIV-negative adults with no recently reported acute infections or vaccinations. Only Caucasian adults living in Nashville, Tennessee, USA were represented among the donors. Magnetic negative selection was used to enrich CD4+ T cells, after which naive cells were positively selected on CD45RA and the negative fraction became the memory subset. Blood was obtained by leukapheresis, after which PBMCs were separated by Ficoll-Histopaque density gradient centrifugation and cryopreserved in liquid nitrogen vapor phase. Analytical flow cytometry was used to check the purity and quantity of every magnetically sorted T cell population. Genomic DNA was isolated from every sorted fraction and measured by UV absorbance on a Nanodrop 2000c.

This TCR came from a man aged 18 to 30 in good health. Some clones in this sample may be carry-over from other donors' samples. Sequencing was carried out using memory CD4+ T cells from PBMCs. According to the study, the label for this sample's cell subset or site signals: CD45RA-negative fraction. The chain is assembled from TRBV19 and TRBJ1-2, with a weak D call of TRBD1 (5 bases match). The DNA is as follows: TGTGCCAGTAGTATAGTGGGCAGGGAAGCTAACTATGGCTACACCTTC. Its protein reads: CASSIVGREANYGYTF. When the CDR3 is completed using the reference TRBV19 and TRBJ1-2 genes on either side, the full variable domain is DGGITQSPKYLFRKEGQNVTLSCEQNLNHDAMYWYRQDPGQGLRLIYYSQIVNDFQKGDIAEGYSVSREKKESFPLTVTSAQKNPTAFYLCASSIVGREANYGYTFGSGTRLTVV.